This is a list of T cell receptor beta chains from one sample in a study of cytomegalovirus exposure and HLA in healthy donors. The method was immunoSEQ multiplex PCR; TCRdb's version includes in-frame clones alone and lacks a portion of them. The data contain about 120,000 clones, about a sixth of them seen just once; the ten biggest clones take up about 3%. Sequencing was performed on PBMCs. All receptors derive from a female donor in good health and CMV-seropositive. The CDR3 runs from the conserved cysteine through the conserved F or W. Fields, in order: J gene, D gene, V gene, clone size, CDR3 DNA, CDR3 protein. A D gene is named only where the DNA matches it firmly. Expanded clones are given a class, and other clones once, few, many or no size at all.

TRBJ2-3 | . | TRBV7-7 | . | TGTGCCAGCAGCACAGACCGCACAGATACGCAGTATTTT | CASSTDRTDTQYF
TRBJ1-2 | TRBD1 | TRBV5-4 | . | TGTGCCAGCAGCCCAACAGGGGGGTATGGCTACACCTTC | CASSPTGGYGYTF
TRBJ2-7 | . | TRBV5-1 | . | TGCGCCAGCAGTCGAAACAGGGTCCCTTCCTACGAGCAGTACTTC | CASSRNRVPSYEQYF
TRBJ2-1 | . | TRBV29-1 | . | TGCAGCGTTGAAGGACTGGTAGAATACAATGAGCAGTTCTTC | CSVEGLVEYNEQFF
TRBJ2-2 | TRBD2 | TRBV6-5 | few | TGTGCCAGCAGTCTAGCGGGAGTCACCGGGGAGCTGTTTTTT | CASSLAGVTGELFF
TRBJ2-7 | . | TRBV30 | few | TGTGCCTGGGCCCGAACAGGGAGCTCCTACGAGCAGTACTTC | CAWARTGSSYEQYF
TRBJ2-5 | . | TRBV28 | . | TGTGCCAGCAGTTTAGGGCCTGGGGCAGAACAAGAGACCCAGTACTTC | CASSLGPGAEQETQYF
TRBJ1-4 | . | TRBV30 | . | TGTGCCTGGAGTGTATGGGGGGGAGGAACTAATGAAAAACTGTTTTTT | CAWSVWGGGTNEKLFF
TRBJ1-1 | TRBD1 | TRBV7-9 | few | TGTGCCAGCAGCTTAGTCCAGGGGGACACTGAAGCTTTCTTT | CASSLVQGDTEAFF
TRBJ2-2 | . | TRBV4-3 | . | TGCGCCAGCAGCCTCTTAACGGGAGATTTGGCCGGGGAGCTGTTTTTT | CASSLLTGDLAGELFF
TRBJ2-2 | TRBD1 | TRBV4-2 | . | TGTGCCAGCAGCCCCGGGACAGCTATCACCGGGGAGCTGTTTTTT | CASSPGTAITGELFF
TRBJ2-7 | . | TRBV7-2 | few | TGTGCCAGCAGCCAACGCCAGGGTGTGTCCTACGAGCAGTACTTC | CASSQRQGVSYEQYF
TRBJ2-3 | TRBD2 | TRBV7-2 | few | TGTGCCAGCAGCTCCGGGACTAGCTCTGGGATCAGCACAGATACGCAGTATTTT | CASSSGTSSGISTDTQYF
TRBJ2-2 | TRBD1 | TRBV5-6 | few | TGTGCCAGCAGCTTTGACAGGGGGCGAAACGGGGAGCTGTTTTTT | CASSFDRGRNGELFF